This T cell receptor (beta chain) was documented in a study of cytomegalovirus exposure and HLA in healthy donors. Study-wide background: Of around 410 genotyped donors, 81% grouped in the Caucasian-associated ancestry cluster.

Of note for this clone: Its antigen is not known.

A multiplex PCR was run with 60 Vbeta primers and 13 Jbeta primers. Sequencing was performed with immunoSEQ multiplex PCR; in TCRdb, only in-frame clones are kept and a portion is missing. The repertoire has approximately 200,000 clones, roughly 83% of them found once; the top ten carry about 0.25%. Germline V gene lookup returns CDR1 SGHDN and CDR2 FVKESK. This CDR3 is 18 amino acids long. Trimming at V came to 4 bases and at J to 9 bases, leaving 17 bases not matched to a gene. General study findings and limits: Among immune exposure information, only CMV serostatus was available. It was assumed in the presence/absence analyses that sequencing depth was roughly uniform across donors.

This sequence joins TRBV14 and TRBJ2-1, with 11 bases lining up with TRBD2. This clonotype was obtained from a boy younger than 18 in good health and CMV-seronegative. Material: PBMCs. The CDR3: CASSLRLSGLAGKGEQFF. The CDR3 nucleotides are TGTGCCAGCAGCCTTAGATTGAGCGGACTAGCGGGTAAGGGTGAGCAGTTCTTC.